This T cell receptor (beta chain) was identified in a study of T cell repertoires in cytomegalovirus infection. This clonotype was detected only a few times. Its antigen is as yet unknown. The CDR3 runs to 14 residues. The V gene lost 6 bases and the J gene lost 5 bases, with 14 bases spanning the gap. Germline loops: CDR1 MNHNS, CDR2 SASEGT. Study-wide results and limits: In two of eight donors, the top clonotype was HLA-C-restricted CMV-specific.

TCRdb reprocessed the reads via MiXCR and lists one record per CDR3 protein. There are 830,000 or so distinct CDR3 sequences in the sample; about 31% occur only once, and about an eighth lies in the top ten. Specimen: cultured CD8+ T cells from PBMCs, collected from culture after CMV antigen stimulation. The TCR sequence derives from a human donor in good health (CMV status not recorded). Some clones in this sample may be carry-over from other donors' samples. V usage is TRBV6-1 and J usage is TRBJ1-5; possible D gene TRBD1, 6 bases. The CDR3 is CASSGTGPYQPQHF. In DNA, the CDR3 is TGTGCCAGCAGCGGAACAGGGCCCTATCAGCCCCAGCATTTT.